Shown below are 20 T cell receptor beta chains from a single sample sequenced in a study of T cell responses to AZD1222 COVID-19 vaccine. Profiling relied on immunoSEQ multiplex PCR, and the TCRdb table lists in-frame clones only, not all of them. The profile shows about 100,000 clones, around 87% of them singletons. Sequences were derived from peripheral blood, sampled on day 0 of MenACWY control vaccination. These receptors all stem from an adult in good health.

V usage is TRBV3-1 (or the pseudogene TRBV3-2) and J usage is TRBJ1-4; the D is unclear. The germline V gene encodes CDR1 LGHDT and CDR2 YNNKEL (reference sequence). This CDR3 contains 16 residues. The V and J ends lost 2 bases and 0 bases respectively, with 10 bases between them. CDR3 residues: CASSQSVGTTNEKLFF. The CDR3 DNA reads as TGTGCCAGCAGCCAATCGGTGGGGACAACTAATGAAAAACTGTTTTTT.

On this clone: Other nucleotide sequences from this sample produce the same CDR3. CDR3 sequence: CATSRDRGNQPQHF. CDR3 nucleotides: TGTGCCACCAGCAGAGATCGGGGTAATCAGCCCCAGCATTTT. The rearrangement joins TRBV15 to TRBJ1-5; unclear D gene. V was cut by 0 bases and J by 4 bases, with 7 bases left in between. This CDR3 region has 14 residues. CDR1 LNHNV and CDR2 YYDKDF come from the germline V gene (reference sequence).

V is TRBV5-8 and J is TRBJ1-1; 10 bases align to TRBD1. This CDR3 is built from 14 residues. The V gene's germline CDR1 is SGHTS and CDR2 YDEGEE. Trimming took 5 bases from V and 0 from J; bases not matched to a gene: 1. In DNA form, the CDR3 reads TGTGCCAGCAGGGACAGGGGGATGAACACTGAAGCTTTCTTT. The encoded protein is CASRDRGMNTEAFF.

By proportion, this clone is medium-sized (0.01 to 0.1%). This chain links TRBV2 with TRBJ1-3, with 7 bases identical to TRBD1. The ends lost 7 bases at V and 3 bases at J; junction bases unmatched: 12. There are 16 residues in the CDR3. Germline CDR1 SNHLY, CDR2 FYNNEI. The CDR3 DNA sequence: TGTGCCAGCACCGGAGGACAGGCGGCGGGTGGAAACACCATATATTTT. It yields the protein CASTGGQAAGGNTIYF.

The chain joins TRBV29-1 to TRBJ2-2; TRBD2 matches at 7 bases. CDR1 and CDR2 from the germline V gene are SQVTM and ANQGSEA. The CDR3 length is 14 residues. V shed 4 bases and J 5 bases; nucleotides not matched to a gene: 7. The CDR3 here is CSVGAGVRTGELFF. For the CDR3, the DNA is TGCAGCGTTGGCGCGGGAGTCCGGACCGGGGAGCTGTTTTTT.

The chain employs TRBV7-2 and TRBJ2-7; D call uncertain. Germline V lookup: CDR1 SGHTA, CDR2 FQGNSA. V gave up 3 bases and J gave up 3 bases, with 6 bases separating them. This CDR3 region has 12 residues. The CDR3 spells CASSFGVYEQYF. CDR3 nucleotides: TGTGCCAGCAGCTTCGGAGTCTACGAGCAGTACTTC.

This clone was seen once. The rearrangement uses TRBV6-5 and TRBJ1-3; D gene unclear. Between the trimmed V and J ends, which lost 7 bases and 7 bases, there was a span of 20 bases. This CDR3 region has 15 residues. Germline CDR1 MNHEY, CDR2 SVGAGI. Here the CDR3 reads CASNTPGFGGNTIYF. As DNA, the CDR3 is TGTGCCAGCAACACCCCAGGATTCGGTGGGAACACCATATATTTT.

The chain joins TRBV7-2 to TRBJ2-3, with 8 bases lining up with TRBD2. This CDR3 contains 19 residues. Germline trimming cut 2 bases from V and 0 bases from J; bases unmatched to any gene: 13. Germline V CDR1 and CDR2: SGHTA, FQGNSA. CDR3 DNA sequence: TGTGCCAGCAGCTTAAGAGAAAGCGGGGGCTCTCTCAGCACAGATACGCAGTATTTT. Translating gives CASSLRESGGSLSTDTQYF.

This chain uses TRBV5-1 with TRBJ2-1, with TRBD2 identical over 7 bases. CDR3 length: 13 residues. The trim removed 1 base at V and 9 bases at J, leaving 4 bases unmatched. CDR1 SGHRS and CDR2 YFSETQ come from the germline V gene. CDR3: CASSLIGEGEQFF. The CDR3 coding sequence is TGCGCCAGCAGCTTGATAGGGGAGGGTGAGCAGTTCTTC.

The rearrangement links TRBV19 to TRBJ2-5; TRBD2 matches at 7 bases. CDR1 is LNHDA and CDR2 is SQIVND in the germline V gene (reference sequence). Unmatched junction bases numbered 5, after V lost 5 bases and J lost 5 bases. The CDR3 contains 13 residues. CDR3 in amino acids: CASSPGGSETQYF. CDR3 DNA: TGTGCCAGTAGTCCGGGGGGTTCGGAGACCCAGTACTTC.

The V call is TRBV5-5, the J call TRBJ1-6; D uncertain. Trimming removed 5 bases from V and 0 bases from J, with 12 bases in between. Germline V gives CDR1 SGHKS, CDR2 YYEKEE (reference sequence). The CDR3 sequence is 16 residues long. CDR3 region: CASSVQMSSYNSPLHF. The CDR3 bases are TGTGCCAGCAGTGTACAGATGAGCTCCTATAATTCACCCCTCCACTTT.

The gene calls are TRBV15 and TRBJ1-1; tentatively, D is TRBD1 (6 bases). The germline V and J ends were trimmed by 3 bases and 0 bases, with 11 bases remaining between them. Germline CDR1 and CDR2: LNHNV and YYDKDF (reference sequence). The CDR3 sequence is 15 residues long. The CDR3 reads CATSRTGDMNTEAFF. DNA of the CDR3: TGTGCCACCAGCAGGACAGGCGACATGAACACTGAAGCTTTCTTT. Combining the CDR3 with reference TRBV15 and TRBJ1-1 gives the whole variable domain DAMVIQNPRYQVTQFGKPVTLSCSQTLNHNVMYWYQQKSSQAPKLLFHYYDKDFNNEADTPDNFQSRRPNTSFCFLDIRSPGLGDTAMYLCATSRTGDMNTEAFFGQGTRLTVV.

CDR3 amino acids: CASSRAGASNEKLFF. CDR3 nucleotide sequence: TGTGCCAGCAGTCGAGCGGGGGCCTCTAATGAAAAACTGTTTTTT. The gene calls are TRBV14 and TRBJ1-4, with D perhaps matching TRBD1 (6 bases). CDR3 size: 15 residues. The germline CDR1 and CDR2 sequences are SGHDN and FVKESK. Trimming shortened V by 6 bases and J by 3 bases, and 14 bases separated the two germline ends.

The chain combines TRBV12-3 or TRBV12-4 with TRBJ1-2, with no clear D. Trimming took 8 bases from V and 8 from J, leaving 12 bases between them. There are 11 residues in the CDR3. CDR3 residues: CASSRGPGYTF. CDR3 DNA: TGTGCCAGCTCCCGCGGACCCGGCTACACCTTC.

J is TRBJ2-5 and V is TRBV19; 8 bases match TRBD2. After removal of 7 bases from V and 3 bases from J, the junction contained 7 bases not matched to a gene. Germline CDR1 and CDR2: LNHDA and SQIVND (reference sequence). The CDR3 runs 14 residues. CDR3 nucleotide sequence: TGTGCCAGTAACCCCTCCGGGAGGGAAGAGACCCAGTACTTC. It codes for CASNPSGREETQYF.

The chain joins TRBV24-1 to TRBJ2-1; the match to TRBD2 covers 9 bases. J gave up 6 bases and V 9 bases, and 8 bases lay outside the gene matches. Germline V gene data show CDR1 as KGHDR and CDR2 as SFDVKD. The CDR3 spans 14 residues. This CDR3 is CATSSGLAVNEQFF. DNA of the CDR3: TGTGCCACCTCTTCGGGACTAGCCGTCAATGAGCAGTTCTTC.

In this sample, this clone turned up once. The chain has TRBV5-4 and TRBJ2-5; D call uncertain. The CDR3 loop spans 12 amino acids. CDR1 and CDR2 from the germline V gene are SGHNT and YYREEE (reference sequence). Trimming pared 4 bases from V and 7 bases from J, leaving 11 bases between. CDR3 sequence: CASSVAPGTQYF. Written as DNA, the CDR3 is TGTGCCAGCAGCGTGGCTCCCGGGACCCAGTACTTC.

This sequence joins TRBV5-1 and TRBJ1-1; D unclear. V was pared by 0 bases and J by 2 bases, with 5 bases between. The CDR3 totals 13 residues. Per germline, CDR1 SGHRS and CDR2 YFSETQ. The CDR3 here is CASSLEVNTEAFF. The CDR3 nucleotides are TGCGCCAGCAGCTTGGAAGTTAACACTGAAGCTTTCTTT.

V usage is TRBV24-1 and J usage is TRBJ2-1, with TRBD1 matching 7 bases. V was pared by 4 bases and J by 10 bases, with 9 bases of the junction left unmatched. The CDR3 is 14 residues long. CDR1 and CDR2 (germline): KGHDR, SFDVKD. The DNA for the CDR3 is TGTGCCACCAGTGAGGACGGGACAGTCGAGGAGCAGTTCTTC. It encodes CATSEDGTVEEQFF.

V is TRBV6-5 and J is TRBJ1-1; 11 bases are a match to TRBD1. V dropped 5 bases and J dropped 8; count of bases not matched to a gene: 7. The germline V gene encodes CDR1 MNHEY and CDR2 SVGAGI. The length of the CDR3 is 14 residues. The DNA for the CDR3 is TGTGCCAGCAGTACCGGGACAGGGGGATCGGAAGCTTTCTTT. Its translation: CASSTGTGGSEAFF.